The 12 T cell receptor beta chains below come from one sample, sequenced in a study of blood T cell repertoires in COVID-19. The repertoire was sequenced with immunoSEQ multiplex PCR; TCRdb's copy has only in-frame clones and lacks some. In the table there are about 46,000 clones, 86% of which are singletons. The sequenced material came from PBMCs or T cells enriched from blood (not recorded which). The receptors derive from a woman in her 50s who had recovered from COVID-19.

This clone has just a few counts. The gene calls are TRBV4-1 and TRBJ2-1, with 7 bases matching TRBD1. Trimming took 0 bases from V and 4 from J; bases not matched to a gene: 9. The germline V gene has CDR1 MGHRA and CDR2 YSYEKL. This CDR3 contains 17 residues. CDR3 sequence reads: CASSQDRNRGYYNEQFF. The DNA for the CDR3 is TGCGCCAGCAGCCAAGATAGGAACAGGGGCTATTACAATGAGCAGTTCTTC.

The chain combines TRBV18 with TRBJ2-7; 8 bases match TRBD1. With V trimmed by 2 bases and J by 5 bases, 8 bases remained unmatched. CDR1 and CDR2 from the germline V gene are KGHSH and LQKENI. The CDR3 is 15 amino acids. The CDR3 nucleotides read TGTGCCAGCTCACCAGTTAGGACAGGGAGCGACGAGCAGTACTTC. The encoded protein is CASSPVRTGSDEQYF.

The chain uses TRBV28 and TRBJ1-4; TRBD1 matches 10 bases. V was clipped by 6 bases and J by 7 bases; unmatched bases: 5. The CDR3 has 14 residues. CDR1 MDHEN and CDR2 SYDVKM come from the germline V gene. This chain's CDR3 is CASRPGTGVEKLFF. The CDR3 nucleotides read TGTGCCAGCAGACCCGGGACAGGGGTTGAAAAACTGTTTTTT.

V is TRBV27 and J is TRBJ2-5; 7 bases are shared with TRBD2. V lost 3 bases, J lost 3 bases, and 4 bases stayed unmatched. CDR1 MNHEY and CDR2 SMNVEV come from the germline V gene (reference sequence). CDR3 length equals 14 residues. CDR3 bases: TGTGCCAGCAGTTTTTTTGGGAGGGAAGAGACCCAGTACTTC. Encoded protein: CASSFFGREETQYF.

V usage is TRBV4-2 and J usage is TRBJ2-1, with 7 nucleotides matching TRBD2. V lost 2 bases and J lost 5; bases outside the gene matches: 12. The CDR3 covers 17 residues. The germline gives CDR1 LGHNA, CDR2 YNFKEQ. CDR3 DNA: TGTGCCAGCAGCCAACCCCCCGGGACTACCGCTCACAATGAGCAGTTCTTC. Protein sequence: CASSQPPGTTAHNEQFF.

This clone was counted a few times. The chain recombines TRBV2 with TRBJ1-6; the match to TRBD1 covers 8 bases. V lost 6 bases and J lost 9; bases outside the gene matches: 7. Per germline, CDR1 SNHLY and CDR2 FYNNEI. CDR3 length equals 14 residues. The CDR3 spells CASRAGQGASPLHF. CDR3 nucleotide sequence: TGTGCCAGCAGGGCCGGACAGGGCGCTTCACCCCTCCACTTT.

This chain joins TRBV29-1 and TRBJ2-2; tentative D call: TRBD2 (5 bases). This CDR3 spans 16 amino acids. The germline V and J ends were trimmed by 4 bases and 1 base, with 16 bases remaining between them. From germline, CDR1 is SQVTM and CDR2 ANQGSEA. The CDR3 region is CSVVRASRGNTGELFF. The DNA for the CDR3 is TGCAGCGTTGTTAGGGCTAGCCGGGGGAACACCGGGGAGCTGTTTTTT.

V and J are TRBV28 and TRBJ2-1; D is undetermined. The V and J ends lost 6 bases and 4 bases respectively, with 7 bases between them. CDR1 is MDHEN, CDR2 SYDVKM, per germline. The CDR3 sequence is 12 residues long. The CDR3 DNA reads TGTGCCAGCAGCGCAGATTACAATGAGCAGTTCTTC. It yields the protein CASSADYNEQFF.

V usage is TRBV19 and J usage is TRBJ2-2; D uncertain. The CDR3 has 11 residues. Germline CDR1 and CDR2: LNHDA and SQIVND (reference sequence). Trimming removed 7 bases from V and 4 bases from J, with 4 bases in between. The CDR3, as DNA: TGTGCCAGTACTTTCACCGGGGAGCTGTTTTTT. This sequence encodes CASTFTGELFF.

The V gene is TRBV28, the J gene TRBJ2-5, with 10 nucleotides matching TRBD1. The CDR3 sequence is 14 residues long. Trimming at V came to 3 bases and at J to 5 bases, leaving 3 bases not matched to a gene. Looked up from germline, CDR1 is MDHEN and CDR2 is SYDVKM. The CDR3 nucleotides read TGTGCCAGCAGTTTGGGACAGGGGTGGGAGACCCAGTACTTC. Protein: CASSLGQGWETQYF.

The V call is TRBV28, the J call TRBJ1-1; 11 nucleotides align to TRBD1. V lost 6 bases to trimming and J lost 4 bases; unmatched junction nucleotides: 4. CDR1 and CDR2 from the germline V gene are MDHEN and SYDVKM. The CDR3 sequence is 14 residues long. The CDR3 spells CASRRDRGSTEAFF. As DNA, the CDR3 is TGTGCCAGCAGGCGGGACAGGGGGAGCACTGAAGCTTTCTTT.

The CDR3 nucleotides read TGTGCCAGCAGCAAACTAGCGGGGGCCGACTACGAGCAGTACTTC. It specifies CASSKLAGADYEQYF. V and J are TRBV7-8 and TRBJ2-7, with TRBD2 matching 11 bases. This CDR3 comprises 15 residues. The J segment lost 3 bases and the V segment lost 5 bases, leaving 6 bases of the junction unmatched. Germline values: CDR1 SGHVS, CDR2 FQNEAQ.